One and the same sample provided the 28 T cell receptor beta chains below, sequenced in a study of OX40 agonist ivuxolimab in advanced cancers. TCRdb's copy holds only in-frame clones and misses some; the assay was immunoSEQ multiplex PCR. Altogether 82,000 or so clones are present, 75% to 90% being singletons, with the ten largest covering approximately 2.3%. This specimen consisted of CD4+ or CD8+ T cells sorted from blood, obtained in a trial of the OX40 agonist ivuxolimab. These receptor sequences come from an adult with an advanced solid tumor such as melanoma, head and neck, liver or kidney cancer.

This chain uses TRBV4-1 with TRBJ2-1; 10 bases are shared with TRBD1. V shed 1 base, J shed 5 bases, and the junction held 11 bases outside the gene matches. Germline values: CDR1 MGHRA, CDR2 YSYEKL. The CDR3 totals 18 residues. The CDR3 region has the DNA TGCGCCAGCAGCCAAGCGACTCGACCGGGACAGGGGAACAATGAGCAGTTCTTC. Amino acids: CASSQATRPGQGNNEQFF.

CDR3 bases: TGCGCCAGCAGCACGGACGGGTCGGTCGACGAGCAGTACTTC. Protein product: CASSTDGSVDEQYF. The chain has TRBV5-1 and TRBJ2-7, with D hard to call. This CDR3 comprises 14 residues. Trimming removed 4 bases from V and 5 bases from J, with 16 bases in between. Germline V gene data show CDR1 as SGHRS and CDR2 as YFSETQ. Filled out from reference TRBV5-1 and TRBJ2-7, the complete variable domain reads KAGVTQTPRYLIKTRGQQVTLSCSPISGHRSVSWYQQTPGQGLQFLFEYFSETQRNKGNFPGRFSGRQFSNSRSEMNVSTLELGDSALYLCASSTDGSVDEQYFGPGTRLTVT.

The chain joins TRBV5-1 to TRBJ2-3; 8 nucleotides agree with TRBD1. CDR1 and CDR2 (germline): SGHRS, YFSETQ. V shed 4 bases, J shed 3 bases, and the junction held 7 bases outside the gene matches. This CDR3 is built from 15 residues. The CDR3 reads CASSPGTGRTDTQYF. CDR3 nucleotide sequence: TGCGCCAGCAGCCCCGGGACAGGACGGACAGATACGCAGTATTTT. The whole variable domain, remainder taken from reference TRBV5-1 and TRBJ2-3, is KAGVTQTPRYLIKTRGQQVTLSCSPISGHRSVSWYQQTPGQGLQFLFEYFSETQRNKGNFPGRFSGRQFSNSRSEMNVSTLELGDSALYLCASSPGTGRTDTQYFGPGTRLTVL.

The genes are TRBV5-6 and TRBJ1-3; 7 positions agree with TRBD1. The CDR3 spans 15 residues. The germline V gene has CDR1 SGHDT and CDR2 YYEEEE. The J segment lost 2 bases and the V segment lost 7 bases, leaving 9 bases of the junction unmatched. DNA for the CDR3: TGTGCCAGCGCAAGTCGTCAGGGGGCTGGAAACACCATATATTTT. Protein sequence: CASASRQGAGNTIYF.

The V call is TRBV19, the J call TRBJ1-1; perhaps TRBD1 as D (5 bases). Trimming pared 5 bases from V and 0 bases from J, leaving 7 bases between. This CDR3 comprises 13 residues. Germline CDR1 reads LNHDA; CDR2 reads SQIVND (reference sequence). CDR3 DNA: TGTGCCAGTAGTCTGACAGTGAACACTGAAGCTTTCTTT. It is translated as CASSLTVNTEAFF.

This clone has only a few counts. The rearrangement joins TRBV7-9 to TRBJ1-1; 7 bases agree with TRBD1. Germline-derived CDR1 and CDR2 are SEHNR and FQNEAQ (reference sequence). The CDR3 spans 15 residues. With 5 bases clipped from V and 4 bases from J, the junction kept 10 bases outside the gene matches. CDR3 loop: CASSPGGISGTEAFF. The CDR3 coding sequence is TGTGCCAGCAGCCCAGGGGGGATCTCAGGCACTGAAGCTTTCTTT. Complete variable domain (other parts from reference TRBV7-9 and TRBJ1-1): DTGVSQNPRHKITKRGQNVTFRCDPISEHNRLYWYRQTLGQGPEFLTYFQNEAQLEKSRLLSDRFSAERPKGSFSTLEIQRTEQGDSAMYLCASSPGGISGTEAFFGQGTRLTVV.

This chain connects TRBV6-5 to TRBJ1-4; D possibly corresponds to TRBD1 (6 bases). The germline gives CDR1 MNHEY, CDR2 SVGAGI. V was shortened by 0 bases and J by 7 bases, with 15 bases between the two germline ends. The CDR3 is 16 amino acids. The CDR3 here is CASSYSTSGAGEKLFF. The CDR3 nucleotides read TGTGCCAGCAGTTACTCGACTTCAGGGGCGGGTGAAAAACTGTTTTTT.

The V call is TRBV15, the J call TRBJ1-1, with TRBD1 matching over 7 bases. The CDR3 is 16 amino acids. Germline trimming cut 6 bases from V and 4 bases from J; bases unmatched to any gene: 14. Germline V CDR1 and CDR2: LNHNV, YYDKDF (reference sequence). CDR3 sequence reads: CATRGQGGLSGTEAFF. The CDR3 nucleotides are TGTGCCACCAGAGGCCAGGGGGGGTTATCTGGCACTGAAGCTTTCTTT.

The chain carries TRBV2 and TRBJ2-1; TRBD2 matches at 9 bases. CDR1 and CDR2 (germline): SNHLY, FYNNEI. V lost 6 bases and J lost 6; bases outside the gene matches: 6. The CDR3 runs 14 residues. The CDR3 sequence is CASRPGTSFNEQFF. The CDR3 nucleotides read TGTGCCAGCAGACCCGGGACTAGCTTCAATGAGCAGTTCTTC.

The chain carries TRBV10-3 and TRBJ1-1; perhaps TRBD1 as D (6 bases). The CDR3 runs 13 residues. Germline lookup yields CDR1 ENHRY and CDR2 SYGVKD. Trimming took off 5 bases at V and 0 bases at J, with 7 bases between the two ends. The CDR3 here is CAISQGMNTEAFF. In DNA, the CDR3 is TGTGCCATCAGTCAGGGGATGAACACTGAAGCTTTCTTT.

The chain recombines TRBV5-1 with TRBJ2-5; 11 bases line up with TRBD2. CDR3 length: 16 residues. CDR1 and CDR2 from the germline V gene are SGHRS and YFSETQ. Trimming removed 0 bases from V and 2 bases from J; junction bases left unmatched: 3. The CDR3 DNA reads as TGCGCCAGCAGCTTGGCTCCTAGCGGGGGGCAAGAGACCCAGTACTTC. The encoded protein is CASSLAPSGGQETQYF.

The chain uses TRBV28 and TRBJ1-2; possibly TRBD1 for D (5 bases). Germline lookup yields CDR1 MDHEN and CDR2 SYDVKM. Trimming shortened V by 7 bases and J by 4 bases, and 13 bases separated the two germline ends. The CDR3 spans 13 residues. The CDR3 here is CASTQAGRYGYTF. CDR3 DNA: TGTGCCAGCACCCAAGCAGGGCGCTATGGCTACACCTTC.

The chain couples TRBV27 to TRBJ2-1; TRBD2 matches 13 bases. V was pared by 8 bases and J by 8 bases, with 6 bases of the junction left unmatched. This CDR3 has 14 amino acids. From germline, CDR1 is MNHEY and CDR2 SMNVEV (reference sequence). The CDR3, as DNA: TGTGCCAGCCGACTAGCGGGGGGCAGGGATGAGCAGTTCTTC. Translation gives CASRLAGGRDEQFF.

This chain links TRBV19 with TRBJ2-1; 7 positions match TRBD1. The CDR3 loop spans 13 amino acids. CDR1 and CDR2 from the germline V gene are LNHDA and SQIVND (reference sequence). The ends lost 4 bases at V and 9 bases at J; junction bases unmatched: 6. CDR3 amino acids: CASSSDREGEQFF. The CDR3 coding sequence is TGTGCCAGTAGTAGCGACAGGGAAGGTGAGCAGTTCTTC.

The table lists this clone with a count of one. V and J are TRBV19 and TRBJ2-1, with 7 bases aligning to TRBD2. Germline assignment: CDR1 LNHDA and CDR2 SQIVND (reference sequence). The CDR3 is 15 residues long. J lost 0 bases, V lost 3 bases, and 2 bases had no gene match. This chain's CDR3 is CASSIGRFSYNEQFF. In DNA, the CDR3 is TGTGCCAGTAGTATCGGGAGGTTCTCCTACAATGAGCAGTTCTTC.

The rearrangement links TRBV9 to TRBJ2-2, with TRBD2 matching over 14 bases. CDR3 length: 19 amino acids. V was clipped by 0 bases and J by 3 bases; unmatched bases: 7. In germline, CDR1 is SGDLS, CDR2 YYNGEE. In DNA form, the CDR3 reads TGTGCCAGCAGCGTAGCAGGGACTAGCGGGGGTAGGGACACCGGGGAGCTGTTTTTT. Translation gives CASSVAGTSGGRDTGELFF.

The gene calls are TRBV4-1 and TRBJ1-6; D may be TRBD1 (6 bases). Germline values: CDR1 MGHRA, CDR2 YSYEKL. CDR3 size: 16 residues. Deletions cut 1 base from V and 8 bases from J, with 15 bases between. CDR3 region: CASSQGQNRVDSPLHF. The CDR3 DNA reads TGCGCCAGCAGCCAAGGACAGAACAGGGTTGATTCACCCCTCCACTTT.

This clone has just a few counts. The V call is TRBV2, the J call TRBJ1-1; TRBD1 agrees at 9 bases. V gave up 10 bases and J gave up 5 bases; unmatched junction bases: 8. The CDR3 extends over 13 amino acids. Germline CDR1 reads SNHLY; CDR2 reads FYNNEI. The DNA for the CDR3 is TGTGCCATCCAGACAGGGGGAATGACTGAAGCTTTCTTT. This encodes CAIQTGGMTEAFF. The full variable domain, rest sourced from reference TRBV2 and TRBJ1-1, is EPEVTQTPSHQVTQMGQEVILRCVPISNHLYFYWYRQILGQKVEFLVSFYNNEISEKSEIFDDQFSVERPDGSNFTLKIRSTKLEDSAMYFCAIQTGGMTEAFFGQGTRLTVV.

The CDR3 is CASSALGPGDTQYF. CDR3 nucleotides: TGTGCCAGCAGTGCCTTAGGCCCAGGGGATACGCAGTATTTT. The chain is built from TRBV28 and TRBJ2-3; a weak D match, TRBD1 (5 bases). Germline V CDR1 and CDR2: MDHEN, SYDVKM. V gave up 5 bases and J gave up 6 bases, with 15 bases separating them. The CDR3 sequence is 14 residues long. The whole variable domain, remainder taken from reference TRBV28 and TRBJ2-3, is DVKVTQSSRYLVKRTGEKVFLECVQDMDHENMFWYRQDPGLGLRLIYFSYDVKMKEKGDIPEGYSVSREKKERFSLILESASTNQTSMYLCASSALGPGDTQYFGPGTRLTVL.

The chain is built from TRBV7-3 and TRBJ2-1, with D perhaps matching TRBD1 (5 bases). Looked up from germline, CDR1 is SGHTA and CDR2 is FQGTGA. The CDR3 has 13 amino acids. V was pared by 5 bases and J by 4 bases, with 9 bases between. The CDR3 DNA reads TGTGCCAGCAGCGTTAACAGGTACAATGAGCAGTTCTTC. Translating gives CASSVNRYNEQFF.

The genes are TRBV2 and TRBJ2-2, with TRBD1 identical over 7 bases. This CDR3 is built from 15 residues. Trimming at V came to 11 bases and at J to 4 bases, leaving 13 bases not matched to a gene. The germline V gene encodes CDR1 SNHLY and CDR2 FYNNEI. DNA of the CDR3: TGTGCCTCTAAGGTGGGGCAGGGGGTCACCGGGGAGCTGTTTTTT. Translation: CASKVGQGVTGELFF.

The chain employs TRBV7-2 and TRBJ1-5; D is ambiguous. The CDR3 is 14 amino acids. Trimming removed 1 base from V and 6 bases from J, with 10 bases in between. Germline lookup yields CDR1 SGHTA and CDR2 FQGNSA. CDR3 loop: CASSLVSSPQPQHF. The DNA for the CDR3 is TGTGCCAGCAGCTTAGTATCGAGCCCTCAGCCCCAGCATTTT.

The V call is TRBV7-8, the J call TRBJ1-2, with a possible D match to TRBD1 (6 bases). The CDR3 runs 15 residues. The V end lost 4 bases, the J end lost 5 bases, and 17 bases lay between the germline ends. From germline, CDR1 is SGHVS and CDR2 FQNEAQ. The CDR3 DNA is TGTGCCAGCAGCTACCACAGGGTGGAAGGGTATGGCTACACCTTC. Amino acid sequence: CASSYHRVEGYGYTF.

V and J are TRBV5-4 and TRBJ1-2; D is ambiguous. The V end was cut by 3 bases, the J end by 4 bases, with 13 bases between. The CDR3 spans 14 residues. Looked up from germline, CDR1 is SGHNT and CDR2 is YYREEE (reference sequence). CDR3 DNA: TGTGCCAGCAGCTCGTCCATAAAGGGCTATGGCTACACCTTC. Its translation: CASSSSIKGYGYTF.

This clone showed up just once. The V gene is TRBV28, the J gene TRBJ2-7; TRBD1 aligns across 8 bases. The CDR3 is made up of 15 amino acids. After removal of 10 bases from V and 3 bases from J, the junction contained 14 bases not matched to a gene. Germline-derived CDR1 and CDR2 are MDHEN and SYDVKM. The CDR3 is CATIPQGVSLYEQYF. The CDR3 nucleotides read TGTGCCACCATCCCACAGGGGGTATCTCTCTACGAGCAGTACTTC.

V and J are TRBV27 and TRBJ1-4; D uncertain. V lost 5 bases, J lost 5 bases, and 9 bases lay in between. This CDR3 has 13 amino acids. From germline, CDR1 is MNHEY and CDR2 SMNVEV (reference sequence). The CDR3 DNA follows: TGTGCCAGCAGTCGGACGGACAATGAAAAACTGTTTTTT. It encodes CASSRTDNEKLFF.

The chain carries TRBV18 and TRBJ1-1; no firm D call. Deletions cut 6 bases from V and 1 base from J, with 12 bases between. Per germline, CDR1 KGHSH and CDR2 LQKENI. The CDR3 is made up of 14 amino acids. The CDR3 here is CASSPSVQNTEAFF. The CDR3 nucleotides read TGTGCCAGCTCCCCGAGCGTGCAGAACACTGAAGCTTTCTTT. The full variable domain, its missing parts supplied by reference TRBV18 and TRBJ1-1, is NAGVMQNPRHLVRRRGQEARLRCSPMKGHSHVYWYRQLPEEGLKFMVYLQKENIIDESGMPKERFSAEFPKEGPSILRIQQVVRGDSAAYFCASSPSVQNTEAFFGQGTRLTVV.

The V and J genes are TRBV19 and TRBJ2-3, with D perhaps TRBD2 (6 bases). Trimming took off 5 bases at V and 5 bases at J, with 20 bases between the two ends. Germline assignment: CDR1 LNHDA and CDR2 SQIVND (reference sequence). This CDR3 comprises 16 residues. CDR3 sequence: CASSLHRDFMGDTQYF. The CDR3 nucleotides are TGTGCCAGTAGTCTCCACCGGGACTTCATGGGAGATACGCAGTATTTT. Based on the CDR3 plus reference TRBV19 and TRBJ2-3, the full variable domain is DGGITQSPKYLFRKEGQNVTLSCEQNLNHDAMYWYRQDPGQGLRLIYYSQIVNDFQKGDIAEGYSVSREKKESFPLTVTSAQKNPTAFYLCASSLHRDFMGDTQYFGPGTRLTVL.